A single sample gave rise to the 21 T cell receptor beta chains below, sequenced in a study of cytomegalovirus exposure and HLA in healthy donors. The PCR was carried out with 60 Vbeta primers and 13 Jbeta primers. The method was immunoSEQ multiplex PCR; TCRdb's version includes in-frame clones alone and lacks a portion of them. The sample yields 150,000 to 200,000 clones, 75% to 85% seen once. Sequencing was done on a sample of PBMCs. The receptors here all came from a woman younger than 45 in good health and CMV-seronegative.

The chain carries TRBV5-1 and TRBJ2-7; tentatively, D is TRBD1 (5 bases). Trimming pared 4 bases from V and 9 bases from J, leaving 20 bases between. CDR1 is SGHRS, CDR2 YFSETQ, per germline. The CDR3 runs 14 residues. Here the CDR3 reads CASSPGRVWGRQYF. The CDR3 DNA is TGCGCCAGCAGCCCGGGCCGGGTGTGGGGCCGGCAGTACTTC.

J is TRBJ1-5 and V is TRBV7-9; D is undetermined. CDR3 length: 14 residues. Trimming took off 5 bases at V and 0 bases at J, with 8 bases between the two ends. Germline V lookup: CDR1 SEHNR, CDR2 FQNEAQ (reference sequence). The CDR3 is CASSRVNSNQPQHF. CDR3 DNA sequence: TGTGCCAGCAGCCGGGTTAATAGCAATCAGCCCCAGCATTTT. Variable domain in full (rest from reference TRBV7-9 and TRBJ1-5): DTGVSQNPRHKITKRGQNVTFRCDPISEHNRLYWYRQTLGQGPEFLTYFQNEAQLEKSRLLSDRFSAERPKGSFSTLEIQRTEQGDSAMYLCASSRVNSNQPQHFGDGTRLSIL.

CDR3 loop: CASGLVREPSITNYGYTF. CDR3 sequence (DNA): TGTGCTAGTGGTTTGGTACGGGAGCCTAGTATAACTAACTATGGCTACACCTTC. The gene calls are TRBV12-5 and TRBJ1-2; D unresolved. The V and J ends lost 0 bases and 0 bases respectively, with 17 bases between them. The germline CDR1 and CDR2 sequences are LGHNT and FRNRAP. This CDR3 is 18 amino acids long.

Only one count was recorded for this clone. The genes are TRBV28 and TRBJ2-7; no clear D. Germline V CDR1 and CDR2: MDHEN, SYDVKM. Deletions cut 4 bases from V and 0 bases from J, with 16 bases between. The CDR3 extends over 16 amino acids. The CDR3 loop reads CASSYPAAPSSYEQYF. CDR3 nucleotide sequence: TGTGCCAGCAGTTACCCCGCAGCGCCGAGCTCCTACGAGCAGTACTTC. Filled out from reference TRBV28 and TRBJ2-7, the complete variable domain reads DVKVTQSSRYLVKRTGEKVFLECVQDMDHENMFWYRQDPGLGLRLIYFSYDVKMKEKGDIPEGYSVSREKKERFSLILESASTNQTSMYLCASSYPAAPSSYEQYFGPGTRLTVT.

The chain combines TRBV28 with TRBJ1-2; D perhaps matches TRBD1 (6 bases). CDR3 length: 12 amino acids. The V gene lost 7 bases and the J gene lost 8 bases, with 14 bases spanning the gap. The germline gives CDR1 MDHEN, CDR2 SYDVKM. The CDR3 DNA follows: TGTGCCAGCACCAAAACAGGGTGGGGCTACACCTTC. It is translated as CASTKTGWGYTF.

J is TRBJ1-2 and V is TRBV28; 7 nucleotides match TRBD1. Looked up from germline, CDR1 is MDHEN and CDR2 is SYDVKM. The V segment lost 5 bases and the J segment 4 bases; nucleotides outside the gene matches: 7. This CDR3 is built from 14 residues. The CDR3 sequence: CASSTGDRSYGYTF. The DNA of the CDR3 is TGTGCCAGCAGTACCGGGGACAGATCCTATGGCTACACCTTC.

The chain recombines TRBV27 with TRBJ1-2; D is perhaps TRBD1 (5 bases). Germline CDR1 reads MNHEY; CDR2 reads SMNVEV (reference sequence). V was cut by 4 bases and J by 4 bases, with 7 bases left in between. The length of the CDR3 is 12 residues. CDR3 nucleotide sequence: TGTGCCAGCAGTTCAACAGGCTATGGCTACACCTTC. It encodes CASSSTGYGYTF.

The chain employs TRBV18 and TRBJ2-7; D is possibly TRBD1 (6 bases). Trimming removed 3 bases at V and 3 bases at J, with 9 bases between. This CDR3 is built from 13 residues. The germline V gene has CDR1 KGHSH and CDR2 LQKENI. Written as DNA, the CDR3 is TGTGCCAGCTCACCCCCGACAGGCTACGAGCAGTACTTC. Amino acid sequence: CASSPPTGYEQYF.

This sequence joins TRBV4-1 and TRBJ2-2; D may be TRBD2 (6 bases). Trimming took 5 bases from V and 5 from J, leaving 15 bases between them. This CDR3 spans 15 amino acids. CDR1 and CDR2 (germline): MGHRA, YSYEKL. For the CDR3, the DNA is TGCGCCAGCAGCTTTCCGGGAGTAGAGACCGGGGAGCTGTTTTTT. Translated: CASSFPGVETGELFF.

The chain joins TRBV6-1 to TRBJ2-1; 8 bases agree with TRBD2. Germline V gene lookup returns CDR1 MNHNS and CDR2 SASEGT. The trim removed 4 bases at V and 3 bases at J, leaving 5 bases unmatched. The CDR3 runs 15 residues. For the CDR3, the DNA is TGTGCCAGCAGTGCAACCGGGGGGGTCTACAATGAGCAGTTCTTC. It is translated as CASSATGGVYNEQFF.

This chain uses TRBV4-2 with TRBJ1-5; the D gene is possibly TRBD1 (5 bases). V lost 0 bases, J lost 3 bases, and 9 bases lay in between. The CDR3 has 15 amino acids. Germline V CDR1 and CDR2: LGHNA, YNFKEQ. CDR3 in amino acids: CASSQEGRDNQPQHF. The CDR3 nucleotides read TGTGCCAGCAGCCAAGAGGGCAGGGACAATCAGCCCCAGCATTTT.

J is TRBJ2-4 and V is TRBV6-1, with 8 bases fitting TRBD1. Germline loops: CDR1 MNHNS, CDR2 SASEGT. This CDR3 has 15 residues. The trim removed 11 bases at V and 1 base at J, leaving 10 bases unmatched. CDR3 residues: CAEQIRDRAKNIQYF. The CDR3 nucleotides are TGTGCCGAGCAAATACGGGACAGGGCCAAAAACATTCAGTACTTC.

The chain recombines TRBV12-5 with TRBJ2-1; perhaps TRBD2 as D (7 bases). CDR1 is LGHNT and CDR2 is FRNRAP in the germline V gene. The CDR3 is 16 amino acids. The germline V and J ends were trimmed by 7 bases and 4 bases, with 20 bases remaining between them. CDR3 residues: CASAFIAGQGYNEQFF. The CDR3 nucleotides read TGTGCTAGTGCCTTTATAGCGGGTCAGGGGTACAATGAGCAGTTCTTC.

This clone was seen a single time. The V and J genes are TRBV4-3 and TRBJ2-7; the match to TRBD2 covers 12 bases. The CDR3 sequence is 16 residues long. Germline trimming cut 4 bases from V and 4 bases from J; bases unmatched to any gene: 8. CDR1 LGHNA and CDR2 YSLEER come from the germline V gene. CDR3 amino acids: CASSRILAGGLYEQYF. For the CDR3, the DNA is TGCGCCAGCAGCCGCATACTAGCGGGGGGATTATACGAGCAGTACTTC.

The CDR3: CASRAGSSYNEQFF. CDR3 DNA sequence: TGTGCCAGCAGAGCCGGGAGCTCCTACAATGAGCAGTTCTTC. The rearrangement links TRBV27 to TRBJ2-1, with D maybe TRBD2 (6 bases). Trimming removed 6 bases at V and 0 bases at J, with 9 bases between. CDR1 is MNHEY, CDR2 SMNVEV, per germline (reference sequence). The CDR3 is made up of 14 amino acids.

V is TRBV6-6 and J is TRBJ1-2, with D uncertain. This CDR3 is 14 amino acids long. V shed 2 bases and J shed 3 bases, with 10 bases lying between them. Germline-derived CDR1 and CDR2 are MNHNY and SVGAGI (reference sequence). The chain's CDR3 is CASSYKEGYYGYTF. The CDR3 coding sequence is TGTGCCAGCAGTTACAAGGAGGGCTACTATGGCTACACCTTC.

This chain uses TRBV7-8 with TRBJ1-1; D is unresolved. With 8 bases removed from V and 0 bases from J, the gap between germline ends came to 10 bases. Germline CDR1 reads SGHVS; CDR2 reads FQNEAQ. CDR3 length: 13 amino acids. In nucleotides, the CDR3 is TGTGCCAGCTGTTTGCGGATGAACACTGAAGCTTTCTTT. This translates into CASCLRMNTEAFF.

The rearrangement joins TRBV27 to TRBJ2-2, with 9 positions matching TRBD2. The V gene's germline CDR1 is MNHEY and CDR2 SMNVEV (reference sequence). CDR3 length: 19 residues. V lost 0 bases to trimming and J lost 7 bases; unmatched junction nucleotides: 15. CDR3 protein: CASSLSAFPGTSWGGELFF. The CDR3 coding sequence is TGTGCCAGCAGTTTATCGGCGTTTCCCGGGACTAGCTGGGGCGGGGAGCTGTTTTTT.

There are a few counts of this clone. The rearrangement joins TRBV5-4 to TRBJ2-2; 8 nucleotides agree with TRBD1. The CDR3 totals 18 residues. The ends lost 0 bases at V and 6 bases at J; junction bases unmatched: 13. CDR1 is SGHNT, CDR2 YYREEE, per germline (reference sequence). CDR3 in DNA: TGTGCCAGCAGCTTGGGGACAGGGTCCTCGGGTAACCCCGGGGAGCTGTTTTTT. Its protein is CASSLGTGSSGNPGELFF.

J is TRBJ1-1 and V is TRBV18; D gene unclear. Trimming took off 1 base at V and 0 bases at J, with 12 bases between the two ends. CDR1 and CDR2 from the germline V gene are KGHSH and LQKENI. The CDR3 has 16 residues. DNA for the CDR3: TGTGCCAGCTCACCACAACCTCGGGATGTGAACACTGAAGCTTTCTTT. Encoded protein: CASSPQPRDVNTEAFF. Complete variable domain (other parts from reference TRBV18 and TRBJ1-1): NAGVMQNPRHLVRRRGQEARLRCSPMKGHSHVYWYRQLPEEGLKFMVYLQKENIIDESGMPKERFSAEFPKEGPSILRIQQVVRGDSAAYFCASSPQPRDVNTEAFFGQGTRLTVV.

This clone has just one count. The genes are TRBV4-1 and TRBJ2-7; unclear D gene. Germline V gene lookup returns CDR1 MGHRA and CDR2 YSYEKL. With 1 base removed from V and 12 bases from J, the gap between germline ends came to 28 bases. The length of the CDR3 is 17 residues. Written as DNA, the CDR3 is TGCGCCAGCAGCCAAGCTTTTTACAGCCAGACCTCCGAGTTCCTGTACTTC. The encoded protein is CASSQAFYSQTSEFLYF.